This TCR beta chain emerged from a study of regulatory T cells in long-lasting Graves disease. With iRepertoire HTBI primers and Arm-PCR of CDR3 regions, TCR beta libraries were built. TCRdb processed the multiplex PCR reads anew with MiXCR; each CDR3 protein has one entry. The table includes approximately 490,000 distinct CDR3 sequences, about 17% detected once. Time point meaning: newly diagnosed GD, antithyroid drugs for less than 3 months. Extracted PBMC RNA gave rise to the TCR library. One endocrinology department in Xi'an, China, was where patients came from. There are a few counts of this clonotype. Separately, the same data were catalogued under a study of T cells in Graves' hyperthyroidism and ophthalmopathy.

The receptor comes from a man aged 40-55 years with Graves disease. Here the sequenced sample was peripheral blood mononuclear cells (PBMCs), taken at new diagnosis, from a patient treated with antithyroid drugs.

CDR3 in amino acids: CASSLPSGGTEAFF. CDR3 sequence (DNA): TGTGCCAGCAGTTTACCTTCAGGGGGCACTGAAGCTTTCTTT. This chain uses TRBV28 with TRBJ1-1; the match to TRBD1 covers 7 bases. Germline V gene data show CDR1 as MDHEN and CDR2 as SYDVKM. With V trimmed by 2 bases and J by 4 bases, 4 bases remained unmatched. The CDR3 totals 14 residues.